Following are 24 T cell receptor beta chains from one sample sequenced in a study of T-cell reconstitution after alpha-beta-depleted transplantation in children. Unique molecular identifiers were built into the TCRbeta library. TCRdb ran MiXCR on the PCR reads and lists one entry per CDR3 protein. The table records 130,000 to 150,000 distinct CDR3 sequences, around 9% of them present only once. Specimen: PBMCs, mostly from graft donor cells, collected 180 days after TCRalphabeta/CD19-depleted stem cell transplant. The receptors were gathered from a female patient between 2 and 15 years old who had a stem cell transplant for congenital amegakaryocytic thrombocytopenia, so the T cells may come from the graft donor.

In regard to this clonotype: One base away lies a much larger clone, so this may be a sequencing read error. No conserved phenylalanine or tryptophan ends this CDR3, so it is likely a read error. This rearrangement joins TRBV29-1 to TRBJ2-5; D may be TRBD1 (5 bases). Trimming pared 2 bases from V and 4 bases from J, leaving 8 bases between. This CDR3 comprises 12 residues. Per the germline V gene, CDR1 is SQVTM and CDR2 is ANQGSEA. The CDR3 spells CSVERQGETQYS. In DNA form, the CDR3 reads TGCAGCGTTGAAAGGCAGGGAGAGACCCAGTACTCC.

This clonotype showed up many times. The CDR3 DNA is TGTGCCAGCAACTCCGGGACAGGGGGCTCTGGAAACACCATATATTTT. Translated: CASNSGTGGSGNTIYF. The chain recombines TRBV5-6 with TRBJ1-3; 11 bases map to TRBD1. Germline lookup yields CDR1 SGHDT and CDR2 YYEEEE. The CDR3 contains 16 residues. J was trimmed by 0 bases and V by 6 bases; bases with no gene match: 5.

V and J are TRBV28 and TRBJ2-1; 9 nucleotides agree with TRBD2. The CDR3 consists of 17 residues. V lost 5 bases to trimming and J lost 8 bases; unmatched junction nucleotides: 16. CDR1 MDHEN and CDR2 SYDVKM come from the germline V gene. CDR3 sequence: CASSPILGGGAGYEQFF. The DNA of the CDR3 is TGTGCCAGCAGTCCTATCCTAGGCGGGGGGGCTGGGTATGAGCAGTTCTTC.

In its sample, this clonotype was seen a few times. The chain employs TRBV7-2 and TRBJ1-4; no clear D. The CDR3 is 14 amino acids. Germline V gene lookup returns CDR1 SGHTA and CDR2 FQGNSA. The V and J ends lost 4 bases and 4 bases respectively, with 10 bases between them. The CDR3 DNA follows: TGTGCCAGCAGCTACCGGGAGTATAATGAAAAACTGTTTTTT. Protein: CASSYREYNEKLFF.

Remarks on this clonotype: A much bigger clone sits one base away, suggesting this may be a read error. The V call is TRBV20-1, the J call TRBJ2-4; TRBD1 might be the D (5 bases). The CDR3 runs to 18 residues. CDR1 and CDR2 from the germline V gene are DFQATT and SNEGSKA (reference sequence). The CDR3 DNA sequence: TGCAGTGCTAGAGATGGTATAACGATAGGGGTAGCCAAAAACAGTCAGTACTTC. It translates to CSARDGITIGVAKNSQYF.

The sample holds many counts of this clonotype. The chain uses TRBV12-3 or TRBV12-4 and TRBJ1-1; 10 positions match TRBD1. The CDR3 is 15 residues long. J lost 2 bases, V lost 6 bases, and 6 bases had no gene match. The CDR3 DNA sequence: TGTGCCAGCAGCCCCGAGACAGGGGGCAACACTGAAGCTTTCTTT. This encodes CASSPETGGNTEAFF.

This clonotype was picked up many times. The chain is built from TRBV28 and TRBJ2-7; TRBD2 aligns across 7 bases. Trimming cost V 8 bases and J 5 bases; bases outside gene matches: 9. The germline V gene encodes CDR1 MDHEN and CDR2 SYDVKM. The CDR3 has 13 amino acids. CDR3 residues: CASGGDGFNEQYF. The CDR3 DNA reads as TGTGCCAGCGGGGGGGACGGCTTCAACGAGCAGTACTTC.

This clonotype was seen repeatedly, ten times or more. The chain carries TRBV7-6 and TRBJ1-4; D ambiguous. CDR1 SGHVS and CDR2 FNYEAQ come from the germline V gene. Trimming shortened V by 5 bases and J by 6 bases, and 13 bases separated the two germline ends. This CDR3 spans 14 amino acids. The CDR3: CASSPNRRDEKLFF. The CDR3 region has the DNA TGTGCCAGCAGCCCTAATAGGCGGGATGAAAAACTGTTTTTT.

The sample holds a few counts of this clonotype. The chain joins TRBV29-1 to TRBJ1-4, with D possibly being TRBD1 (5 bases). Trimming shortened V by 5 bases and J by 7 bases, and 14 bases separated the two germline ends. CDR1 is SQVTM and CDR2 is ANQGSEA in the germline V gene. The CDR3 consists of 13 residues. CDR3 coding DNA: TGCAGCGTTAAGGGGCGGTTAAGTGAAAAACTGTTTTTT. Its protein is CSVKGRLSEKLFF.

This clonotype has ten or more counts. The chain has TRBV7-6 and TRBJ2-1; 9 bases agree with TRBD2. Looked up from germline, CDR1 is SGHVS and CDR2 is FNYEAQ. There are 15 residues in the CDR3. The V gene end was trimmed by 1 base and the J gene end by 7 bases; junction bases not matched to a gene: 5. Here the CDR3 reads CASSLVAGAWNEQFF. The CDR3 DNA follows: TGTGCCAGCAGCTTAGTAGCGGGAGCATGGAATGAGCAGTTCTTC.

The chain couples TRBV10-3 to TRBJ2-5; D not certain. Germline CDR1 ENHRY, CDR2 SYGVKD. Trimming removed 2 bases at V and 2 bases at J, with 21 bases between. The CDR3 contains 18 residues. CDR3 sequence (DNA): TGTGCCATCAGTGAGGGTACTCTAATGGCACGTCAACAAGAGACCCAGTACTTC. It yields the protein CAISEGTLMARQQETQYF.

This chain joins TRBV18 and TRBJ1-2, with D hard to call. Per the germline V gene, CDR1 is KGHSH and CDR2 is LQKENI. This CDR3 contains 15 residues. V was cut by 0 bases and J by 2 bases, with 10 bases left in between. CDR3 sequence reads: CASSPPVTPNYGYTF. The CDR3 nucleotides are TGTGCCAGCTCACCACCCGTCACGCCGAACTATGGCTACACCTTC.

The table lists this clonotype with many counts. The gene calls are TRBV18 and TRBJ1-5, with D possibly TRBD1 on 5 matching bases. V shed 6 bases and J shed 0 bases, with 12 bases lying between them. Germline lookup yields CDR1 KGHSH and CDR2 LQKENI. CDR3 size: 15 residues. This chain's CDR3 is CASSRDGSSNQPQHF. CDR3 in DNA: TGTGCCAGCTCCCGGGACGGTTCTAGCAATCAGCCCCAGCATTTT.

In this sample, this clonotype turned up a few times. The chain uses TRBV12-3 or TRBV12-4 and TRBJ1-5; maybe TRBD1 (5 bases). The CDR3 length is 16 residues. V was pared by 5 bases and J by 0 bases, with 14 bases between. CDR3 nucleotides: TGTGCCAGCAGTCTAGGGGCAGGTCTTAGCAATCAGCCCCAGCATTTT. Protein product: CASSLGAGLSNQPQHF.

A note on this clonotype: A much more abundant neighbour one base away suggests this may be a read error. The CDR3 does not close with the conserved phenylalanine or tryptophan, likely indicating a read error. The chain uses TRBV5-1 and TRBJ2-1; D might be TRBD1 (6 bases). The germline V gene encodes CDR1 SGHRS and CDR2 YFSETQ. This CDR3 is 15 amino acids long. V dropped 2 bases and J dropped 4 bases, with 13 bases sitting between them. CDR3 sequence (DNA): TGCGCCAGCAGCTTCCCCGACAGGAGATACAATGAGCAGTTCATC. Amino acids: CASSFPDRRYNEQFI.

This clonotype was seen ten or more times. The rearrangement links TRBV7-9 to TRBJ1-1; 11 nucleotides match TRBD1. CDR1 is SEHNR and CDR2 is FQNEAQ in the germline V gene (reference sequence). Germline trimming cut 4 bases from V and 5 bases from J; bases unmatched to any gene: 6. The CDR3 covers 15 residues. CDR3 nucleotides: TGTGCCAGCAGCTCCCGGACAGGGGGCTTTACTGAAGCTTTCTTT. This sequence encodes CASSSRTGGFTEAFF.

This clonotype has only a few counts. The CDR3 region has the DNA TGTGCCAGCACCACGCGGTGGGCTAGCGGGAGTTCTGGGGCCAACGTCCTGACTTTC. Translation: CASTTRWASGSSGANVLTF. The V gene is TRBV12-3 or TRBV12-4, the J gene TRBJ2-6, with 10 bases fitting TRBD2. The CDR3 sequence is 19 residues long. V shed 7 bases, J shed 1 base, and the junction held 13 bases outside the gene matches.

The chain couples TRBV20-1 to TRBJ1-4; D not resolved. This CDR3 comprises 13 residues. Per the germline V gene, CDR1 is DFQATT and CDR2 is SNEGSKA (reference sequence). V shed 3 bases and J shed 3 bases, with 8 bases lying between them. CDR3 sequence reads: CSASPDANEKLFF. CDR3 coding DNA: TGCAGTGCTAGTCCCGATGCTAATGAAAAACTGTTTTTT.

The sample holds many counts of this clonotype. This chain connects TRBV5-1 to TRBJ2-5; tentative D call: TRBD2 (6 bases). In germline, CDR1 is SGHRS, CDR2 YFSETQ. This CDR3 contains 15 residues. The ends were cut back, 0 bases at V and 5 bases at J, with 14 bases in the middle. The CDR3 loop is CASSLARSGVETQYF. CDR3 sequence (DNA): TGCGCCAGCAGCTTGGCCCGGTCGGGGGTCGAGACCCAGTACTTC.

This clonotype was seen ten or more times. This chain uses TRBV5-1 with TRBJ2-3; unclear D gene. With 0 bases removed from V and 1 base from J, the gap between germline ends came to 9 bases. The germline V gene encodes CDR1 SGHRS and CDR2 YFSETQ. The CDR3 runs 15 residues. This chain's CDR3 is CASSLEVAGTDTQYF. The CDR3 DNA reads TGCGCCAGCAGCTTGGAGGTGGCGGGCACAGATACGCAGTATTTT.

This clonotype was seen at least ten times. The V call is TRBV27, the J call TRBJ2-2; no firm D call. This CDR3 region has 13 residues. The ends were cut back, 3 bases at V and 2 bases at J, with 4 bases in the middle. Germline-derived CDR1 and CDR2 are MNHEY and SMNVEV (reference sequence). The CDR3 DNA reads TGTGCCAGCAGTTTCTTTAACACCGGGGAGCTGTTTTTT. The encoded protein is CASSFFNTGELFF.

This clonotype was counted many times. The rearrangement joins TRBV6-2 or TRBV6-3 to TRBJ2-7; no definite D call. V shed 5 bases and J shed 0 bases, with 11 bases lying between them. The CDR3 sequence is 14 residues long. CDR1 and CDR2 from the germline V gene are MNHEY and SVGEGT. Written as DNA, the CDR3 is TGTGCCAGCAGTCAACTCAGGAGCTCCTACGAGCAGTACTTC. Protein: CASSQLRSSYEQYF.

This clonotype was observed at least ten times. J is TRBJ2-7 and V is TRBV28; D might be TRBD1 or TRBD2, each matching 5 bases. Germline lookup yields CDR1 MDHEN and CDR2 SYDVKM. The ends were cut back, 4 bases at V and 1 base at J, with 11 bases in the middle. The CDR3 spans 14 residues. CDR3 bases: TGTGCCAGCAGTTCCCCCGGGGCATCCTACGAGCAGTACTTC. Translation: CASSSPGASYEQYF.

This clonotype has a handful of counts. This chain uses TRBV19 with TRBJ1-5; TRBD1 matches 10 bases. V lost 6 bases to trimming and J lost 4 bases; unmatched junction nucleotides: 6. The CDR3 has 15 residues. Per germline, CDR1 LNHDA and CDR2 SQIVND (reference sequence). The CDR3 DNA reads as TGTGCCAGTAGGCGGACAGGGGGGTGGAATCAGCCCCAGCATTTT. Translation gives CASRRTGGWNQPQHF.